Listed below are T cell receptor beta chains from one sample, sequenced in a study of technical replicates of blood from a handful of donors. Clones were sequenced by immunoSEQ multiplex PCR, and TCRdb holds only the in-frame ones, with some missing. The data contain 85,000 to 100,000 clones, almost 96% of them seen just once; the ten biggest clones take up 0.22%. The material sequenced was T cells isolated from PBMCs. The receptors were gathered from a human donor in good health. The CDR3 runs from the conserved cysteine through the conserved F or W. A D gene is named only where the DNA matches it firmly. The size of a clone is reported for some rows only, either as once, few or many, or as a class for expanded clones.

V: TRBV28; D: NA; size: NA; J: TRBJ1-2; CDR3: CASSLAVANYGYTF; DNA: TGTGCCAGCAGTTTAGCGGTAGCTAACTATGGCTACACCTTC
V: TRBV11-3; D: NA; size: NA; J: TRBJ2-7; CDR3: CASSFPGADEQYF; DNA: TGTGCCAGCAGCTTCCCGGGAGCGGACGAGCAGTACTTC
V: TRBV19; D: NA; size: NA; J: TRBJ1-5; CDR3: CASRPQGTGNQPQHF; DNA: TGTGCCAGTAGACCGCAGGGGACCGGCAATCAGCCCCAGCATTTT
V: TRBV27; D: TRBD1; size: NA; J: TRBJ1-1; CDR3: CASSGTGRITEAFF; DNA: TGTGCCAGCAGTGGGACAGGGAGGATAACTGAAGCTTTCTTT
V: TRBV7-9; D: TRBD2; size: NA; J: TRBJ2-7; CDR3: CASSISTGRLAGSYEQYF; DNA: TGTGCCAGCAGCATATCAACAGGGAGACTAGCGGGGAGCTACGAGCAGTACTTC
V: TRBV30; D: NA; size: NA; J: TRBJ2-3; CDR3: CAWSTGAAGTDTQYF; DNA: TGTGCCTGGAGTACTGGGGCGGCGGGCACAGATACGCAGTATTTT
V: TRBV11-3; D: NA; size: NA; J: TRBJ1-2; CDR3: CASSLSGSYGYTF; DNA: TGTGCCAGCAGCTTGTCGGGATCCTATGGCTACACCTTC
V: TRBV5-6; D: NA; size: NA; J: TRBJ2-2; CDR3: CASSSGYRNTGELFF; DNA: TGTGCCAGCAGCTCCGGGTATCGGAACACCGGGGAGCTGTTTTTT
V: TRBV2; D: NA; size: NA; J: TRBJ1-5; CDR3: CASSVMGPTQPQHF; DNA: TGTGCCAGCAGTGTTATGGGGCCTACTCAGCCCCAGCATTTT
V: TRBV19; D: NA; size: NA; J: TRBJ2-3; CDR3: CASTLRGWDTQYF; DNA: TGTGCCAGTACACTAAGAGGTTGGGATACGCAGTATTTT
V: TRBV27; D: NA; size: NA; J: TRBJ1-1; CDR3: CASSLLADTDTEAFF; DNA: TGTGCCAGCAGTCTTCTTGCAGACACAGACACTGAAGCTTTCTTT
V: TRBV6-1; D: TRBD1; size: NA; J: TRBJ1-4; CDR3: CASSARTGSLLTNEKLFF; DNA: TGTGCCAGCAGTGCTAGGACAGGGAGTCTGTTGACTAATGAAAAACTGTTTTTT
V: TRBV5-4; D: TRBD1; size: NA; J: TRBJ1-5; CDR3: CASSNRDRGDQPQHF; DNA: TGTGCCAGCAGCAACCGGGACAGGGGAGATCAGCCCCAGCATTTT
V: TRBV9; D: NA; size: NA; J: TRBJ2-7; CDR3: CASSSEGEQYF; DNA: TGTGCCAGCAGCTCAGAGGGAGAGCAGTACTTC
V: TRBV28; D: NA; size: NA; J: TRBJ2-1; CDR3: CASSLGVGIEQFF; DNA: TGTGCCAGCAGTTTAGGTGTCGGGATTGAGCAGTTCTTC
V: TRBV9; D: TRBD1; size: NA; J: TRBJ1-5; CDR3: CASSSTGKENDQPQHF; DNA: TGTGCCAGCAGCTCGACAGGGAAAGAAAACGATCAGCCCCAGCATTTT
V: TRBV19; D: NA; size: once; J: TRBJ1-3; CDR3: CLADQHGTWGNTIYF; DNA: TGTTTAGCTGATCAGCACGGGACATGGGGAAACACCATATATTTT
V: TRBV6-5; D: NA; size: once; J: TRBJ1-5; CDR3: CASSYSRGQPQHF; DNA: TGTGCCAGCAGTTACTCACGGGGTCAGCCCCAGCATTTT
V: TRBV25-1; D: NA; size: NA; J: TRBJ1-5; CDR3: CASSETENQPQHF; DNA: TGTGCCAGCAGTGAAACAGAGAATCAGCCCCAGCATTTT
V: TRBV5-5; D: NA; size: once; J: TRBJ1-2; CDR3: CASSPTLQGWVDGYTF; DNA: TGTGCCAGCAGCCCAACATTACAGGGTTGGGTCGATGGCTACACCTTC
V: TRBV5-4; D: NA; size: NA; J: TRBJ2-5; CDR3: CASTTGDQETQYF; DNA: TGTGCCAGCACTACAGGAGACCAAGAGACCCAGTACTTC
V: TRBV7-9; D: NA; size: NA; J: TRBJ2-7; CDR3: CASRLHAYEQYF; DNA: TGTGCCAGTCGACTTCATGCCTACGAGCAGTACTTC